This T cell receptor (beta chain) was captured in a study of blood T cell repertoires in COVID-19. About the research overall: Acute-phase and convalescent COVID-19 samples originated in the United States, Italy and Spain. Sample material is recorded as cDNA or gDNA derived from T cells, B-cell-depleted T cells, or PBMCs.

Authors' methods: Reference gene primer amplification gave estimated nucleated cell counts. Assay used: immunoSEQ multiplex PCR; TCRdb lists only in-frame clones, some missing. D and trimming were read from the DNA, whereas the V and J calls and clone size are those reported in that table. This sample has about 28,000 clones, with roughly 86% found just once. The CDR3 contains 15 residues. V was pared by 6 bases and J by 0 bases, with 15 bases between. In germline, CDR1 is MNHEY, CDR2 SVGAGI. Seattle researchers signed up patients amid active infection and tracked them longitudinally. Sequenced material: peripheral blood. This receptor was taken from a man aged 55 to 70 with COVID-19, enrolled during active disease. The chain couples TRBV6-5 to TRBJ2-7; a possible D gene is TRBD2 (6 bases). This CDR3 is CASRDDSGTSYEQYF. The CDR3 coding sequence is TGTGCCAGCAGGGACGATAGCGGAACCTCCTACGAGCAGTACTTC.